This TCR beta chain emerged from a study of Ad26.COV2.S vaccination and SARS-CoV-2 variants. Study summary: Among those in the COV1001 Ad26.COV2.S trial arm was the donor. Doses of Ad26.COV2.S were injected into muscle once or twice, 56 days apart.

Clones were read by immunoSEQ multiplex PCR, and TCRdb kept only the in-frame ones, dropping some. Of 500,000 or so clones listed, about 88% are singletons. This sample's treatment: around 19 received Ad26.COV2.S at low or high dose, single or two shots; about 5 received placebo; per-sample allocation not given. Day 63 after the first injection of vaccine or placebo was the sampling time. Trimming at V came to 5 bases and at J to 4 bases, leaving 6 bases not matched to a gene. The CDR3 contains 15 residues. In germline, CDR1 is MDHEN, CDR2 SYDVKM. The origin of this receptor is a person between 18 and 60 years old who received the Ad26.COV2.S COVID-19 vaccine or a placebo. The sample in question was peripheral blood, obtained in a trial of Ad26.COV2.S vaccine versus placebo. The V and J genes are TRBV28 and TRBJ1-5; 9 nucleotides match TRBD1. In nucleotides, the CDR3 is TGTGCCAGCAGTCTAACAGGGGGCATAAATCAGCCCCAGCATTTT. Its translation is CASSLTGGINQPQHF.